The rows below give T cell receptor beta chains drawn from one sample of a study of identical twins. Each CDR3 protein gets one entry after TCRdb re-called the 5' RACE reads with MiXCR. The sample includes 280,000 or so distinct CDR3 sequences, under 9.5% of them seen just once. These data also formed part of another study, on yellow fever vaccine responses in identical twins.

Sequenced sample: memory (CD45RO+) T cells sorted from blood. The receptors derive from a woman aged 18-29 years in good health. Both conserved end residues are part of each CDR3. The order of the fields is V gene, clone size, CDR3 protein. Clone size is not always given. Where it is, it says once, few, many or a class for expanded clones.

V: TRBV24-1
size: many
CDR3: CATSDRQYNEQFF

V: TRBV5-1
size: few
CDR3: CASSLPGLAPETQYF

V: TRBV6-5
size: few
CDR3: CASSYTSGVAVDEQFF

V: TRBV5-1
size: NA
CDR3: CASGDSDEKLFF

V: TRBV12-3/TRBV12-4
size: many
CDR3: CASNKYGTEQYF

V: TRBV24-1
size: many
CDR3: CATSEPSGSWDEQFF

V: TRBV9
size: NA
CDR3: CASSNRSGAIRTDTQYF

V: TRBV4-1
size: few
CDR3: CASSQDREFAGELFF

V: TRBV20-1
size: many
CDR3: CSARTTRGEQPQHF

V: TRBV7-3
size: NA
CDR3: CASNPGRDTDTQYF

V: TRBV12-3/TRBV12-4
size: many
CDR3: CASSLARPDGAQYF

V: TRBV5-1
size: many
CDR3: CASSRGLAGLAETQYF

V: TRBV20-1
size: NA
CDR3: CSARTGTSNTGELFF

V: TRBV6-2/TRBV6-3
size: few
CDR3: CASRLHRGRNTEAFF

V: TRBV6-1
size: many
CDR3: CASRQGFDNSPLHF

V: TRBV7-2
size: NA
CDR3: CASSLWGGRFGEQFF

V: TRBV6-1
size: many
CDR3: CASRTLEGYTF

V: TRBV7-8
size: few
CDR3: CASSSGEMGTNEKLFF

V: TRBV3-1
size: many
CDR3: CASNGVGDTQYF

V: TRBV9
size: many
CDR3: CASSVGTQGYGTGELFF

V: TRBV20-1
size: many
CDR3: CSASDRLAGASETQYF

V: TRBV12-3/TRBV12-4
size: few
CDR3: CASSLGQGYDEQYF

V: TRBV20-1
size: NA
CDR3: CSARAPTGGPFNEQFF

V: TRBV7-9
size: few
CDR3: CASSLNPDGGRLVGYTF

V: TRBV25-1
size: NA
CDR3: CASSVAFGDRSYEQYF

V: TRBV7-9
size: NA
CDR3: CASSRLGSGSGNTIYF

V: TRBV6-1
size: NA
CDR3: CASRALTNYGYTF

V: TRBV6-1
size: NA
CDR3: CASNDGLGADTQYF

V: TRBV20-1
size: NA
CDR3: CSARAGDSQYSNQPQHF

V: TRBV10-3
size: NA
CDR3: CAISTQGARETQYF

V: TRBV28
size: many
CDR3: CASSHVIAGGTDTQYF

V: TRBV9
size: many
CDR3: CASSAPWGGGVGNTEAFF

V: TRBV7-2
size: NA
CDR3: CASSPGLAGLVETQYF

V: TRBV28
size: few
CDR3: CASRRSGNTGELFF

V: TRBV7-9
size: many
CDR3: CASSSWGQGGKNSPLHF

V: TRBV3-1
size: many
CDR3: CASSQVIGSSYNEQFF

V: TRBV2
size: many
CDR3: CASSDGAGGGTDTQYF

V: TRBV20-1
size: NA
CDR3: CSASRMGFTDTQYF

V: TRBV9
size: few
CDR3: CASSVNWYTEAFF

V: TRBV4-1
size: many
CDR3: CASSQDATSGTSYEQYF

V: TRBV20-1
size: NA
CDR3: CSAGLAGVGEQFF

V: TRBV10-3
size: few
CDR3: CAISVGTGNTGELFF

V: TRBV20-1
size: NA
CDR3: CSARTGTGPATEAFF

V: TRBV7-8
size: many
CDR3: CASSQQGLGELFF

V: TRBV7-8
size: many
CDR3: CASSLARTGNEKLFF

V: TRBV2
size: few
CDR3: CASSVVRGKAFTSGANVLTF

V: TRBV5-6
size: NA
CDR3: CASSLPRDFTDTQYF

V: TRBV7-8
size: many
CDR3: CASSLARLTPSYNEQFF

V: TRBV6-6
size: few
CDR3: CASGDGNQPQHF

V: TRBV11-2
size: many
CDR3: CASSLDHETGERGEQFF

V: TRBV28
size: many
CDR3: CASSPPNSPLHF

V: TRBV5-5
size: few
CDR3: CASSLGQGVYEQYF

V: TRBV20-1
size: few
CDR3: CSANLADSSYNEQFF